The 27 T cell receptor beta chains below come from one sample, sequenced in a study of early T cells in non-severe SARS-CoV-2 infection. In TCRdb, the 5' RACE reads were re-called with MiXCR into one record per CDR3 protein. This table holds approximately 69,000 distinct CDR3 sequences, roughly an eighth found once. Source: whole blood, taken at baseline. The receptor set was obtained from an adult who was a healthcare worker with PCR-confirmed SARS-CoV-2 infection or an uninfected control (not recorded which).

This clonotype has just a few counts. V usage is TRBV29-1 and J usage is TRBJ2-2; D is possibly TRBD2 (6 bases). Trimming left V 6 bases short and J 0 bases short, with 11 bases between. This CDR3 contains 14 residues. Germline V gene lookup returns CDR1 SQVTM and CDR2 ANQGSEA. The CDR3 region has the DNA TGCAGCGTGGAGGGGCGAGCGAACACCGGGGAGCTGTTTTTT. Amino acids: CSVEGRANTGELFF.

This clonotype was seen a few times. The V and J genes are TRBV18 and TRBJ2-7; 8 nucleotides agree with TRBD1. Germline V lookup: CDR1 KGHSH, CDR2 LQKENI. CDR3 size: 13 residues. The trim removed 4 bases at V and 7 bases at J, leaving 6 bases unmatched. CDR3 protein: CASSHQGAGEQYF. The CDR3 region has the DNA TGTGCCAGCTCACACCAGGGGGCAGGGGAGCAGTACTTC. Filled out from reference TRBV18 and TRBJ2-7, the complete variable domain reads NAGVMQNPRHLVRRRGQEARLRCSPMKGHSHVYWYRQLPEEGLKFMVYLQKENIIDESGMPKERFSAEFPKEGPSILRIQQVVRGDSAAYFCASSHQGAGEQYFGPGTRLTVT.

This chain joins TRBV19 and TRBJ1-4; a possible D gene is TRBD1 (5 bases). Per germline, CDR1 LNHDA and CDR2 SQIVND (reference sequence). CDR3 length: 14 amino acids. V was clipped by 9 bases and J by 3 bases, with 14 bases between them. For the CDR3, the DNA is TGTGCCAGCGGGGCGAGGGCCGCTAATGAAAAACTGTTTTTT. Amino acid sequence: CASGARAANEKLFF.

This chain connects TRBV3-1 to TRBJ1-4; D ambiguous. Germline V gives CDR1 LGHDT, CDR2 YNNKEL (reference sequence). With 3 bases removed from V and 7 bases from J, the gap between germline ends came to 6 bases. CDR3 length: 12 residues. Written as DNA, the CDR3 is TGTGCCAGCAGCCACAAGGGTGAAAAACTGTTTTTT. Translation: CASSHKGEKLFF.

This clonotype showed up many times. V usage is TRBV18 and J usage is TRBJ2-1; no reliable D call. The germline V and J ends were trimmed by 6 bases and 2 bases, with 17 bases remaining between them. Germline CDR1 reads KGHSH; CDR2 reads LQKENI. CDR3 size: 16 residues. The chain's CDR3 is CASSPVGTTPYNEQFF. As DNA, the CDR3 is TGTGCCAGCTCCCCGGTGGGCACAACCCCCTACAATGAGCAGTTCTTC.

The chain has TRBV7-2 and TRBJ2-3; tentatively, D is TRBD1 (5 bases). CDR1 and CDR2 (germline): SGHTA, FQGNSA. This CDR3 is 14 amino acids long. V was trimmed by 2 bases and J by 1 base, leaving 7 bases between them. Here the CDR3 reads CASSLMGRTDTQYF. In nucleotides, the CDR3 is TGTGCCAGCAGCTTAATGGGGCGCACAGATACGCAGTATTTT.

The chain is built from TRBV5-1 and TRBJ1-1; the D gene is possibly TRBD1 (6 bases). The CDR3 contains 13 residues. Looked up from germline, CDR1 is SGHRS and CDR2 is YFSETQ. The V end lost 7 bases, the J end lost 2 bases, and 12 bases lay between the germline ends. The CDR3 is CASQRGANTEAFF. The CDR3 bases are TGCGCCAGCCAGAGGGGGGCAAACACTGAAGCTTTCTTT.

This clonotype showed up many times. The chain links TRBV5-1 to TRBJ1-3; possible D gene TRBD1, 6 bases. The germline V and J ends were trimmed by 2 bases and 8 bases, with 14 bases remaining between them. The CDR3 has 14 amino acids. Germline values: CDR1 SGHRS, CDR2 YFSETQ. This CDR3 reads CASSLQGLEDTIYF. In DNA form, the CDR3 reads TGCGCCAGCAGCTTACAGGGTCTGGAGGACACCATATATTTT.

This chain links TRBV15 with TRBJ2-7; D unresolved. Per germline, CDR1 LNHNV and CDR2 YYDKDF (reference sequence). Trimming removed 1 base from V and 4 bases from J, with 8 bases in between. The CDR3 is made up of 13 amino acids. The CDR3 DNA is TGTGCCACCAGCAGAGGGCCTGGGTACGAGCAGTACTTC. This gives the protein CATSRGPGYEQYF.

This clonotype turned up a few times. V usage is TRBV20-1 and J usage is TRBJ2-2; D gene uncertain. The CDR3 is made up of 14 amino acids. In germline, CDR1 is DFQATT, CDR2 SNEGSKA (reference sequence). V was shortened by 5 bases and J by 1 base, with 11 bases between the two germline ends. DNA for the CDR3: TGCAGTGCTCCCCCAGACGGGAACACCGGGGAGCTGTTTTTT. This codes for CSAPPDGNTGELFF.

This clonotype was recorded many times. The rearrangement joins TRBV4-1 to TRBJ1-2; D unclear. With 4 bases removed from V and 1 base from J, the gap between germline ends came to 19 bases. Germline V lookup: CDR1 MGHRA, CDR2 YSYEKL. CDR3 size: 17 residues. CDR3: CASSPSMDNWSNYGYTF. The DNA for the CDR3 is TGCGCCAGCAGCCCTTCAATGGATAATTGGAGTAACTATGGCTACACCTTC.

Only a few counts were recorded for this clonotype. The chain recombines TRBV7-8 with TRBJ2-1, with D perhaps TRBD1 (6 bases). Germline CDR1 is SGHVS and CDR2 is FQNEAQ. This CDR3 spans 18 amino acids. V was clipped by 5 bases and J by 8 bases, with 28 bases between them. The CDR3 region has the DNA TGTGCCAGCAGCCCTCGTTGGAGAGGGGGTGGGGCTCGTGATGAGCAGTTCTTC. This gives the protein CASSPRWRGGGARDEQFF. Variable domain in full (rest from reference TRBV7-8 and TRBJ2-1): GAGVSQSPRYKVAKRGQDVALRCDPISGHVSLFWYQQALGQGPEFLTYFQNEAQLDKSGLPSDRFFAERPEGSVSTLKIQRTQQEDSAVYLCASSPRWRGGGARDEQFFGPGTRLTVL.

This clonotype turned up a few times. The chain uses TRBV18 and TRBJ2-5; D is tentatively TRBD1 or TRBD2 (6 bases each). Trimming shortened V by 2 bases and J by 5 bases, and 18 bases separated the two germline ends. Germline V gives CDR1 KGHSH, CDR2 LQKENI. The CDR3 totals 16 residues. CDR3 amino acids: CASSPSGRGLVETQYF. The CDR3 DNA follows: TGTGCCAGCTCACCAAGTGGACGGGGGCTGGTGGAGACCCAGTACTTC.

This chain connects TRBV23-1 to TRBJ2-7, with D tentatively TRBD1 or TRBD2 (5 bases each). TRBV23-1 is classed as an ORF, of uncertain function. The CDR3 covers 15 residues. V lost 0 bases, J lost 3 bases, and 12 bases lay in between. As DNA, the CDR3 is TGCGCCAGCAGTCAATCGGGGACCTTGAACTACGAGCAGTACTTC. Amino acids: CASSQSGTLNYEQYF.

This clonotype showed up many times. The rearrangement links TRBV3-1 to TRBJ1-6; D perhaps matches TRBD1 (5 bases). The germline gives CDR1 LGHDT, CDR2 YNNKEL (reference sequence). The length of the CDR3 is 17 residues. Deletions cut 4 bases from V and 10 bases from J, with 23 bases between. The CDR3 sequence: CASSRGFGSRGDSPLHF. In nucleotides, the CDR3 is TGTGCCAGCAGCCGAGGTTTCGGGTCCCGAGGGGACTCACCCCTCCACTTT.

This clonotype was picked up a small number of times. The J gene is TRBJ2-1, the V gene TRBV20-1; tentative D call: TRBD2 (6 bases). Trimming removed 5 bases from V and 0 bases from J, with 14 bases in between. Looked up from germline, CDR1 is DFQATT and CDR2 is SNEGSKA (reference sequence). The CDR3 covers 15 residues. Written as DNA, the CDR3 is TGCAGTGCTCAGGTTGGGGGGAGCTCCTACAATGAGCAGTTCTTC. This codes for CSAQVGGSSYNEQFF.

This clonotype was counted a single time. The V call is TRBV6-6, the J call TRBJ1-1; D perhaps matches TRBD1 (5 bases). The germline V gene encodes CDR1 MNHNY and CDR2 SVGAGI (reference sequence). The ends were cut back, 6 bases at V and 6 bases at J, with 11 bases in the middle. The CDR3 runs 12 residues. The CDR3 sequence: CASRQGTPEAFF. The CDR3 bases are TGTGCCAGCAGGCAAGGGACTCCTGAAGCTTTCTTT.

The chain recombines TRBV11-2 with TRBJ2-1; possibly TRBD1 for D (6 bases). The CDR3 runs to 16 residues. V was trimmed by 3 bases and J by 6 bases, leaving 18 bases between them. Germline loops: CDR1 SGHAT, CDR2 FQNNGV. The CDR3 sequence is CASSFPIQGLSNEQFF. CDR3 nucleotide sequence: TGTGCCAGCAGCTTCCCCATCCAGGGGTTATCCAATGAGCAGTTCTTC.

The V and J genes are TRBV11-2 and TRBJ2-5; perhaps D is TRBD1 or TRBD2 (7 bases each). CDR1 and CDR2 (germline): SGHAT, FQNNGV. The CDR3 covers 14 residues. V was clipped by 7 bases and J by 4 bases, with 16 bases between them. The CDR3 DNA reads TGTGCCAGCAACCCGACAGGGAGGGGAGAGACCCAGTACTTC. This encodes CASNPTGRGETQYF.

This clonotype appeared many times. The CDR3 bases are TGCAGTGCTCCTAAAGACACAGATACGCAGTATTTT. This sequence encodes CSAPKDTDTQYF. V is TRBV20-1 and J is TRBJ2-3, with D hard to call. The CDR3 consists of 12 residues. Germline V gene sequence: CDR1 DFQATT, CDR2 SNEGSKA (reference sequence). V gave up 5 bases and J gave up 2 bases, with 8 bases separating them.

This clonotype was seen repeatedly, ten times or more. The rearrangement uses TRBV24-1 and TRBJ2-2, with 7 bases aligning to TRBD1. CDR3 size: 12 residues. CDR1 and CDR2 from the germline V gene are KGHDR and SFDVKD. The CDR3 DNA reads as TGTGCGGGACAGACCAACACCGGGGAGCTGTTTTTT. It encodes CAGQTNTGELFF.

The chain combines TRBV29-1 with TRBJ2-3, with unresolved D. The CDR3 is 13 amino acids. The germline V and J ends were trimmed by 4 bases and 5 bases, with 13 bases remaining between them. The germline V gene encodes CDR1 SQVTM and CDR2 ANQGSEA. The CDR3 loop reads CSVGAVDIDTQYF. For the CDR3, the DNA is TGCAGCGTTGGCGCAGTTGATATAGATACGCAGTATTTT.

The chain carries TRBV29-1 and TRBJ2-7; D ambiguous. This CDR3 contains 13 residues. V gave up 1 base and J gave up 3 bases, with 10 bases separating them. Germline V gene sequence: CDR1 SQVTM, CDR2 ANQGSEA. CDR3 amino acids: CSVEGQTSYEQYF. The CDR3 region has the DNA TGCAGCGTTGAAGGGCAGACCAGCTACGAGCAGTACTTC.

This clonotype was detected many times. The chain has TRBV15 and TRBJ1-6, with a weak D call TRBD1 (6 bases). The CDR3 contains 15 residues. The germline V gene encodes CDR1 LNHNV and CDR2 YYDKDF (reference sequence). V shed 1 base and J shed 7 bases, with 11 bases lying between them. In DNA form, the CDR3 reads TGTGCCACCAGCAGAGGGACAGTTAACAATTCACCCCTCCACTTT. It yields the protein CATSRGTVNNSPLHF. Variable domain in full (rest from reference TRBV15 and TRBJ1-6): DAMVIQNPRYQVTQFGKPVTLSCSQTLNHNVMYWYQQKSSQAPKLLFHYYDKDFNNEADTPDNFQSRRPNTSFCFLDIRSPGLGDTAMYLCATSRGTVNNSPLHFGNGTRLTVT.

This clonotype has just a few counts. The chain carries TRBV3-2 and TRBJ1-2; TRBD1, the table's D call, lacks a check against the DNA. TRBV3-2 is a pseudogene segment. The CDR3 is made up of 16 amino acids. This CDR3 is CASSQDGQRANYGYTF. DNA of the CDR3: TGTGCCAGCAGCCAAGACGGACAGCGAGCTAACTATGGCTACACCTTC.

This sequence joins TRBV10-2 and TRBJ2-7; possibly TRBD1 for D (5 bases). V shed 5 bases and J shed 1 base, with 15 bases lying between them. The CDR3 totals 15 residues. CDR1 and CDR2 from the germline V gene are WSHSY and SAAADI. CDR3 in DNA: TGCGCCAGCAGTCAGGGTCTACTTCCATCCTACGAGCAGTACTTC. Protein sequence: CASSQGLLPSYEQYF.

This clonotype was detected ten times or more. V is TRBV7-2 and J is TRBJ2-3; TRBD1 aligns across 8 bases. With V trimmed by 2 bases and J by 6 bases, 1 base remained unmatched. Germline CDR1 SGHTA, CDR2 FQGNSA. The length of the CDR3 is 13 residues. The CDR3, as DNA: TGTGCCAGCAGCTTAAACAGGGGGGATACGCAGTATTTT. This codes for CASSLNRGDTQYF.